This TCR beta chain was found in a study of Ad26.COV2.S vaccination and SARS-CoV-2 variants. Sequencing used immunoSEQ multiplex PCR; TCRdb keeps in-frame clones, though not all of them. The sample comprises approximately 350,000 clones, about four fifths of which are singletons, and roughly 7.4% rests with the top ten. Treatment in this sample: around 19 received Ad26.COV2.S at low or high dose, single or two shots; 5 received placebo; per-sample allocation not given. Collection of samples fell on day 63 after the first vaccine or placebo injection. As its vector, the vaccine had Ad26, which expressed Wuhan-strain SARS-CoV-2 spike. The receptor's source is a person between 18 and 59 years old who received the Ad26.COV2.S COVID-19 vaccine or a placebo. The sample in question was peripheral blood, obtained in a trial of Ad26.COV2.S vaccine versus placebo.

This chain's CDR3 is CASTDGAEQFF. The CDR3 coding sequence is TGTGCCAGCACCGATGGGGCCGAGCAGTTCTTC. The chain couples TRBV11-1 to TRBJ2-1, with D possibly matching TRBD1 (5 bases). This CDR3 is built from 11 residues. The ends were cut back, 7 bases at V and 10 bases at J, with 11 bases in the middle. Germline V CDR1 and CDR2: SGHAT, FQDESV (reference sequence).